Presented here are 26 T cell receptor beta chains from one specimen sequenced in a study of long-term antiretroviral therapy in people with HIV. Survey-level immunoSEQ v3.0 assays were run. The data were produced by immunoSEQ multiplex PCR, yet TCRdb's version contains in-frame clones alone and is incomplete. The profile shows about 11,000 clones, about 88% of them singletons. The material sequenced was unsorted PBMCs, taken around 7.5 years after starting antiretroviral therapy. The receptors stem from a man aged 45 to 65 with HIV.

This sequence joins TRBV4-1 and TRBJ2-7, with 10 bases lining up with TRBD1. J gave up 7 bases and V 4 bases, and 7 bases lay outside the gene matches. The CDR3 is 14 residues long. Germline V CDR1 and CDR2: MGHRA, YSYEKL. CDR3 sequence (DNA): TGCGCCAGCAGCCCCAGACAGGGGGCTGAGGAGCAGTACTTC. Translation: CASSPRQGAEEQYF.

The chain couples TRBV7-3 to TRBJ2-7; D is possibly TRBD2 (5 bases). Germline V gene sequence: CDR1 SGHTA, CDR2 FQGTGA. The CDR3 totals 13 residues. The V gene lost 5 bases and the J gene lost 2 bases, with 10 bases spanning the gap. CDR3 DNA: TGTGCCAGCAGCGCGACCGGGGCCTACGAGCAGTACTTC. Translating gives CASSATGAYEQYF.

This chain's CDR3 is CASSVDEETEAFF. DNA for the CDR3: TGTGCCAGCAGCGTAGACGAAGAAACTGAAGCTTTCTTT. This chain links TRBV9 with TRBJ1-1, with D uncertain. Germline CDR1 SGDLS, CDR2 YYNGEE. The CDR3 is 13 amino acids. V lost 0 bases and J 5 bases, leaving 8 bases between the germline ends. The full variable domain, in which reference TRBV9 and TRBJ1-1 provide the parts outside the CDR3, is DSGVTQTPKHLITATGQRVTLRCSPRSGDLSVYWYQQSLDQGLQFLIQYYNGEERAKGNILERFSAQQFPDLHSELNLSSLELGDSALYFCASSVDEETEAFFGQGTRLTVV.

The rearrangement joins TRBV5-1 to TRBJ1-1; D unclear. CDR3 length: 12 residues. V was trimmed by 0 bases and J by 11 bases, leaving 11 bases between them. Per germline, CDR1 SGHRS and CDR2 YFSETQ. The CDR3 nucleotides read TGCGCCAGCAGCTTGGTAGGCGAATTGGCTTTCTTT. Amino acids: CASSLVGELAFF.

The chain carries TRBV7-6 and TRBJ1-1; D may be TRBD1 (5 bases). Trimming pared 4 bases from V and 4 bases from J, leaving 10 bases between. This CDR3 has 13 amino acids. The germline CDR1 and CDR2 sequences are SGHVS and FNYEAQ. The CDR3 here is CASSWGESTEAFF. The CDR3 nucleotides are TGTGCCAGCAGCTGGGGGGAGAGCACTGAAGCTTTCTTT.

This rearrangement joins TRBV2 to TRBJ1-3; 10 bases are a match to TRBD1. Per germline, CDR1 SNHLY and CDR2 FYNNEI. The CDR3 runs to 15 residues. With V trimmed by 4 bases and J by 4 bases, 4 bases remained unmatched. CDR3 DNA: TGTGCCAGCAGTGGACAGGGGGCGCCCGGAAACACCATATATTTT. The encoded protein is CASSGQGAPGNTIYF.

The chain combines TRBV7-9 with TRBJ2-1; TRBD1 is a possible D gene (6 bases). The CDR3 is made up of 13 amino acids. V dropped 6 bases and J dropped 7 bases, with 13 bases sitting between them. Germline assignment: CDR1 SEHNR and CDR2 FQNEAQ (reference sequence). For the CDR3, the DNA is TGTGCCAGCAGTCCCCAGGGGAGAAATGAGCAGTTCTTC. Translating it yields CASSPQGRNEQFF.

The chain recombines TRBV28 with TRBJ1-1; 7 nucleotides match TRBD1. The ends lost 7 bases at V and 8 bases at J; junction bases unmatched: 10. Germline-derived CDR1 and CDR2 are MDHEN and SYDVKM. The CDR3 loop spans 13 amino acids. CDR3 amino acids: CASTPAGGMEAFF. The CDR3 region has the DNA TGTGCCAGCACCCCGGCAGGGGGGATGGAAGCTTTCTTT.

CDR3 DNA: TGTGCCAGCAAGAATTTAGGGAGCTCTGGAAACACCATATATTTT. It codes for CASKNLGSSGNTIYF. The chain has TRBV5-6 and TRBJ1-3; D gene ambiguous. V lost 6 bases and J lost 0, with 13 bases in between. The CDR3 length is 15 residues. In germline, CDR1 is SGHDT, CDR2 YYEEEE.

The J gene is TRBJ2-2, the V gene TRBV5-6; D is undetermined. Germline assignment: CDR1 SGHDT and CDR2 YYEEEE. The CDR3 is 15 amino acids. The ends were cut back, 2 bases at V and 4 bases at J, with 12 bases in the middle. CDR3 bases: TGTGCCAGCAGCTTAACCCCTTCGGGCACCGGGGAGCTGTTTTTT. Its protein product is CASSLTPSGTGELFF.

The rearrangement links TRBV4-1 to TRBJ1-2; D is unclear. Germline V gene lookup returns CDR1 MGHRA and CDR2 YSYEKL. The CDR3 is 14 residues long. The V end lost 0 bases, the J end lost 5 bases, and 10 bases lay between the germline ends. Here the CDR3 DNA reads TGCGCCAGCAGCCAAGATCGCGATTTATATGGCTACACCTTC. It encodes CASSQDRDLYGYTF.

The chain employs TRBV4-2 and TRBJ1-4; 10 bases line up with TRBD1. V lost 3 bases and J lost 4; bases outside the gene matches: 5. The CDR3 has 16 residues. Germline CDR1 is LGHNA and CDR2 is YNFKEQ. The CDR3 reads CASSQTGGGRNEKLFF. DNA for the CDR3: TGTGCCAGCAGCCAGACAGGGGGCGGCCGTAATGAAAAACTGTTTTTT.

V gene TRBV9 combines with J gene TRBJ2-1; unclear D gene. V shed 0 bases and J shed 7 bases, with 5 bases lying between them. This CDR3 contains 12 residues. Germline V CDR1 and CDR2: SGDLS, YYNGEE. The chain's CDR3 is CASSVVENEQFF. The DNA of the CDR3 is TGTGCCAGCAGCGTAGTAGAGAATGAGCAGTTCTTC.

This chain connects TRBV27 to TRBJ1-1; 7 bases match TRBD1. Germline V gene lookup returns CDR1 MNHEY and CDR2 SMNVEV (reference sequence). V shed 4 bases and J 4 bases; nucleotides not matched to a gene: 12. This CDR3 region has 16 residues. The CDR3 region has the DNA TGTGCCAGCAGTTCCCAGCTGAGGACAGGCCTCACTGAAGCTTTCTTT. Protein: CASSSQLRTGLTEAFF.

CDR3 protein: CASVGLEGDTQYF. The CDR3 DNA sequence: TGTGCCAGCGTGGGACTAGAGGGAGATACGCAGTATTTT. The chain uses TRBV2 and TRBJ2-3; 8 positions agree with TRBD2. The CDR3 has 13 residues. Germline CDR1 is SNHLY and CDR2 is FYNNEI. V shed 8 bases, J shed 5 bases, and the junction held 6 bases outside the gene matches.

The chain links TRBV10-2 to TRBJ1-2; TRBD1 matches at 7 bases. Germline V CDR1 and CDR2: WSHSY, SAAADI. J was trimmed by 7 bases and V by 5 bases; bases with no gene match: 4. The CDR3 length is 12 residues. The DNA for the CDR3 is TGCGCCAGCAGTCACACAGGGGCTGGCTACACCTTC. This codes for CASSHTGAGYTF.

The rearrangement joins TRBV2 to TRBJ1-4; TRBD1 matches at 8 bases. The CDR3 spans 12 residues. Unmatched junction bases numbered 3, after V lost 8 bases and J lost 7 bases. The V gene's germline CDR1 is SNHLY and CDR2 FYNNEI. CDR3 in amino acids: CASDRGGEKLFF. CDR3 DNA: TGTGCCAGCGACAGGGGAGGTGAAAAACTGTTTTTT.

The chain is built from TRBV2 and TRBJ2-7; D is tentatively TRBD1 or TRBD2 (5 bases each). The CDR3 covers 12 residues. Germline V gene sequence: CDR1 SNHLY, CDR2 FYNNEI. V lost 3 bases and J lost 6, with 9 bases in between. The CDR3 sequence is CASSEGEGEQYF. The CDR3 region has the DNA TGTGCCAGCAGTGAGGGGGAAGGCGAGCAGTACTTC.

This clone appeared a single time. The rearrangement uses TRBV5-4 and TRBJ1-1; D gene ambiguous. The CDR3 is 12 residues long. With 3 bases removed from V and 3 bases from J, the gap between germline ends came to 6 bases. Germline V gene sequence: CDR1 SGHNT, CDR2 YYREEE (reference sequence). DNA for the CDR3: TGTGCCAGCAGCTGGGGAGACACTGAAGCTTTCTTT. This encodes CASSWGDTEAFF.

This chain joins TRBV5-1 and TRBJ1-1, with TRBD1 identical over 8 bases. The CDR3 has 12 residues. The germline V gene has CDR1 SGHRS and CDR2 YFSETQ. Trimming removed 3 bases from V and 7 bases from J; junction bases left unmatched: 2. As DNA, the CDR3 is TGCGCCAGCAGCTCGACAGGGGATGAAGCTTTCTTT. Protein sequence: CASSSTGDEAFF.

The chain joins TRBV30 to TRBJ2-2; TRBD2 matches 7 bases. With 7 bases clipped from V and 2 bases from J, the junction kept 7 bases outside the gene matches. Germline V gene sequence: CDR1 GTSNPN, CDR2 SVGIG (reference sequence). This CDR3 is built from 14 residues. The CDR3 region is CAYPRGGNTGELFF. CDR3 nucleotide sequence: TGTGCCTACCCCCGCGGGGGAAACACCGGGGAGCTGTTTTTT.

This clone has only a few counts. The chain couples TRBV11-1 to TRBJ2-7, with a possible D match to TRBD1 (6 bases). The germline gives CDR1 SGHAT, CDR2 FQDESV (reference sequence). This CDR3 is built from 15 residues. V was pared by 4 bases and J by 2 bases, with 15 bases between. CDR3 sequence: CASSSIRTAAYEQYF. The DNA for the CDR3 is TGTGCCAGCAGCTCAATCAGGACAGCAGCCTACGAGCAGTACTTC.

J is TRBJ2-1 and V is TRBV15; no firm D call. Trimming removed 5 bases from V and 5 bases from J, with 10 bases in between. CDR3 length: 13 residues. Germline CDR1 is LNHNV and CDR2 is YYDKDF (reference sequence). The CDR3 loop is CATSSRRDNEQFF. CDR3 nucleotides: TGTGCCACCAGCTCTCGTAGGGACAATGAGCAGTTCTTC.

The chain links TRBV7-6 to TRBJ2-1; a weak D match, TRBD1 (5 bases). The germline V and J ends were trimmed by 0 bases and 5 bases, with 8 bases remaining between them. Germline CDR1 is SGHVS and CDR2 is FNYEAQ. The CDR3 is made up of 14 amino acids. CDR3: CASSLAGPNNEQFF. For the CDR3, the DNA is TGTGCCAGCAGCTTAGCGGGGCCCAACAATGAGCAGTTCTTC.

This chain uses TRBV5-1 with TRBJ2-5; D not resolved. The CDR3 has 17 residues. Germline V gene sequence: CDR1 SGHRS, CDR2 YFSETQ. Trimming pared 4 bases from V and 9 bases from J, leaving 28 bases between. This chain's CDR3 is CASSQPLDPVRGDPQYF. As DNA, the CDR3 is TGCGCCAGCAGCCAACCGTTAGACCCAGTACGTGGCGACCCCCAGTACTTC.

To note about this clone: In the same sample, other DNA sequences code for this CDR3. The chain employs TRBV10-1 and TRBJ1-2; D not certain. The CDR3 runs to 13 residues. In germline, CDR1 is WNHNN, CDR2 SYGVQD (reference sequence). Trimming stripped 3 bases from V and 2 bases from J, with 7 bases between. CDR3 nucleotide sequence: TGCGCCAGCAGTGAAGGGCAGAACTATGGCTACACCTTC. Its translation: CASSEGQNYGYTF.